This entry features one T cell receptor beta chain sequence. Its matching antigen is unknown. The data are from a study of radiotherapy plus CTLA-4 blockade in lung cancer. Study overall: Objective response rate was about 19%; disease control rate, approximately 30%.

Study-wide results and limits: Early blood T cell clone dynamics, with interferon-beta, were reported to best predict response. Blood-borne expansion of tumor-derived TCR clones followed radiotherapy plus ipilimumab.

J lost 7 bases, V lost 2 bases, and 8 bases had no gene match. The CDR3 is made up of 15 amino acids. Germline V gene sequence: CDR1 SEHNR, CDR2 FQNEAQ (reference sequence). Sequenced by immunoSEQ multiplex PCR; TCRdb stores in-frame clones only, minus some. The sample lists about 98,000 clones, 75% to 90% occurring once. People whose metastatic non-small-cell lung cancer was chemo-refractory got focal radiation along with CTLA-4 blockade by ipilimumab. The receptor comes from a human donor with non-small cell lung cancer who had a partial response to radiotherapy plus ipilimumab. The chain has TRBV7-9 and TRBJ2-1; 7 bases map to TRBD1. The specimen comprised peripheral blood, sampled from a patient treated with radiotherapy plus ipilimumab. The CDR3 protein is CASSLRQGLRNEQFF. CDR3 DNA sequence: TGTGCCAGCAGCTTAAGACAGGGCCTAAGGAATGAGCAGTTCTTC.